The 2 T cell receptor beta chains below were found in one sample sequenced in a study of cytomegalovirus exposure and HLA in healthy donors. PCR employed 60 Vbeta and 13 Jbeta primers. Sequenced by immunoSEQ multiplex PCR; TCRdb stores in-frame clones only, minus some. The sample consists of about 75,000 clones, around 80% of them appearing once. Material for sequencing was PBMCs. These receptor sequences come from an older man in good health and CMV-seropositive.

This chain joins TRBV6-5 and TRBJ2-7, with a possible D match to TRBD1 (7 bases). V gave up 8 bases and J gave up 0 bases, with 11 bases separating them. Germline V gene data show CDR1 as MNHEY and CDR2 as SVGAGI. This CDR3 is 13 amino acids long. The CDR3 reads CASRRDSSYEQYF. For the CDR3, the DNA is TGTGCCAGCCGGAGGGACAGCTCCTACGAGCAGTACTTC.

The chain is built from TRBV10-3 and TRBJ2-7; TRBD1 matches at 10 bases. The CDR3 loop spans 15 amino acids. The junction had 4 bases not matched to a gene; V was cut back by 3 bases and J by 2 bases. From germline, CDR1 is ENHRY and CDR2 SYGVKD. The CDR3: CAISDSGTGAYEQYF. CDR3 nucleotides: TGTGCCATCAGTGATTCCGGGACAGGGGCCTACGAGCAGTACTTC.